This TCR beta chain was profiled in a study of shared clonotypes between healthy human individuals. Measured with immunoSEQ multiplex PCR; TCRdb has only the in-frame clones, and not every one. Among about 610,000 clones, more than 95% were seen once, and the ten largest hold roughly 0.055%. This CDR3 spans 15 amino acids. V was trimmed by 7 bases and J by 5 bases, leaving 21 bases between them. Germline V gene data show CDR1 as SGDLS and CDR2 as YYNGEE. The CD4+ fraction was divided into a CD45RA+ naive subset and a CD45RA-negative memory subset. The chain joins TRBV9 to TRBJ2-5, with D possibly TRBD1 on 6 matching bases. The clonotype originates from a woman younger than 45 in good health. Sequenced: naive CD4+ T cells sorted from blood. Documented subset: CD45RA+ positively selected. The CDR3 DNA sequence: TGTGCCAGCTCCCAATCTCAGGGGTCTGGTGAGACCCAGTACTTC. The encoded protein is CASSQSQGSGETQYF.